The 23 T cell receptor beta chains listed next were all sequenced from one sample in a study of cytomegalovirus exposure and HLA in healthy donors. The PCR had 60 Vbeta and 13 Jbeta primers. TCRdb keeps only in-frame clones here, not all; method: immunoSEQ multiplex PCR. The sample contains 200,000 to 300,000 clones, roughly 86% of which appear only once. What was sequenced was PBMCs. All receptors derive from a woman aged 40 to 49 in good health and CMV-seropositive.

V gene TRBV19 combines with J gene TRBJ1-6; D possibly corresponds to TRBD1 (5 bases). Between the trimmed V and J ends, which lost 3 bases and 7 bases, there was a span of 16 bases. Germline CDR1 LNHDA, CDR2 SQIVND (reference sequence). The CDR3 covers 16 residues. The CDR3 loop is CASSIAAQEPNSPLHF. CDR3 sequence (DNA): TGTGCCAGTAGTATTGCGGCACAGGAACCCAATTCACCCCTCCACTTT.

The chain uses TRBV10-1 and TRBJ2-7, with unresolved D. Germline V gives CDR1 WNHNN, CDR2 SYGVQD (reference sequence). The CDR3 covers 11 residues. V lost 9 bases and J lost 1, with 7 bases in between. Here the CDR3 reads CASQDSYEQYF. DNA of the CDR3: TGCGCCAGTCAGGATTCCTACGAGCAGTACTTC.

The chain is built from TRBV4-3 and TRBJ2-6; 7 bases are a match to TRBD2. CDR1 and CDR2 (germline): LGHNA, YSLEER. This CDR3 region has 19 residues. V dropped 4 bases and J dropped 0; count of bases not matched to a gene: 12. This chain's CDR3 is CASSPDNGRPRSGANVLTF. The CDR3 DNA sequence: TGCGCCAGCAGCCCAGATAACGGGAGGCCCCGCTCTGGGGCCAACGTCCTGACTTTC.

The chain is built from TRBV11-3 and TRBJ2-7; 9 nucleotides agree with TRBD1. CDR1 is SGHNT, CDR2 YENEEA, per germline. After removal of 5 bases from V and 7 bases from J, the junction contained 12 bases not matched to a gene. The CDR3 has 15 residues. CDR3 in DNA: TGTGCCAGCAGCCCTGGGGGACAGGGCTTGGGGGAGCAGTACTTC. Translation gives CASSPGGQGLGEQYF.

The V gene is TRBV28, the J gene TRBJ2-7, with D maybe TRBD2 (7 bases). The CDR3 sequence is 15 residues long. Germline values: CDR1 MDHEN, CDR2 SYDVKM. Trimming cost V 4 bases and J 3 bases, with 16 bases left between them. The CDR3 loop is CASSSGGGPNYEQYF. The CDR3 coding sequence is TGTGCCAGCAGTTCGGGGGGCGGGCCCAACTACGAGCAGTACTTC. The complete variable domain, with remaining parts taken from reference TRBV28 and TRBJ2-7, reads DVKVTQSSRYLVKRTGEKVFLECVQDMDHENMFWYRQDPGLGLRLIYFSYDVKMKEKGDIPEGYSVSREKKERFSLILESASTNQTSMYLCASSSGGGPNYEQYFGPGTRLTVT.

The J gene is TRBJ2-6, the V gene TRBV27; D remains ambiguous. V lost 4 bases and J lost 0, with 4 bases in between. This CDR3 is built from 14 residues. Germline V CDR1 and CDR2: MNHEY, SMNVEV (reference sequence). The CDR3 nucleotides are TGTGCCAGCAGTTCCTTCTCTGGGGCCAACGTCCTGACTTTC. This sequence encodes CASSSFSGANVLTF.

The chain carries TRBV27 and TRBJ1-5, with D tentatively TRBD1 (5 bases). The V and J ends lost 6 bases and 3 bases respectively, with 12 bases between them. This CDR3 region has 14 residues. Germline loops: CDR1 MNHEY, CDR2 SMNVEV (reference sequence). The chain's CDR3 is CASRPGLFNQPQHF. The CDR3 DNA sequence: TGTGCCAGCAGACCGGGACTGTTCAATCAGCCCCAGCATTTT.

This clone was found once. The chain carries TRBV5-4 and TRBJ2-7; unclear D gene. The germline V gene encodes CDR1 SGHNT and CDR2 YYREEE (reference sequence). CDR3 length equals 12 residues. V was shortened by 5 bases and J by 2 bases, with 8 bases between the two germline ends. CDR3 sequence reads: CASSDKTYEQYF. In DNA form, the CDR3 reads TGTGCCAGCAGTGACAAGACCTACGAGCAGTACTTC.

This chain joins TRBV4-2 and TRBJ1-1; D may be TRBD1 (6 bases). The CDR3 is made up of 15 amino acids. V lost 1 base and J lost 0, with 9 bases in between. The germline V gene encodes CDR1 LGHNA and CDR2 YNFKEQ. CDR3 sequence (DNA): TGTGCCAGCAGCCAAGCGGGGGGCATGAACACTGAAGCTTTCTTT. Its translation is CASSQAGGMNTEAFF.

This clone occurred once. V gene TRBV7-2 combines with J gene TRBJ1-5; D might be TRBD1 (5 bases). CDR1 is SGHTA, CDR2 FQGNSA, per germline. The ends were cut back, 5 bases at V and 7 bases at J, with 12 bases in the middle. The CDR3 consists of 13 residues. DNA for the CDR3: TGTGCCAGCAGCGTAACAGGAGAACAGCCCCAGCATTTT. Protein sequence: CASSVTGEQPQHF.

A single count supports this clone. The genes are TRBV5-6 and TRBJ2-2; a weak D match, TRBD2 (5 bases). CDR3 length: 16 residues. Trimming removed 4 bases at V and 3 bases at J, with 16 bases between. Germline V gene sequence: CDR1 SGHDT, CDR2 YYEEEE. The DNA of the CDR3 is TGTGCCAGCAGCCCGACTACAGCTGGCTACACCGGGGAGCTGTTTTTT. Translation: CASSPTTAGYTGELFF.

Regarding this clone: At one end, the junction sequence differs from germline, possibly due to a read error. The genes are TRBV7-9 and TRBJ1-3; tentatively, D is TRBD1 (6 bases). The CDR3 is 16 amino acids. The germline gives CDR1 SEHNR, CDR2 FQNEAQ (reference sequence). The DNA of the CDR3 is TGTTCCAGCAGCTTACGGACGGGGGGCACTGGAAACACCATATATTTT. Amino acid sequence: CSSSLRTGGTGNTIYF.

The rearrangement links TRBV27 to TRBJ1-6; no reliable D call. Germline CDR1 MNHEY, CDR2 SMNVEV (reference sequence). V lost 6 bases and J 6 bases, leaving 12 bases between the germline ends. The CDR3 sequence is 14 residues long. This CDR3 is CASSSTGVNSPLHF. The CDR3 DNA is TGTGCCAGCAGCTCAACCGGGGTTAATTCACCCCTCCACTTT.

The rearrangement uses TRBV28 and TRBJ2-2, with 8 bases that match TRBD2. There are 14 residues in the CDR3. Germline V lookup: CDR1 MDHEN, CDR2 SYDVKM. V lost 5 bases and J lost 6; bases outside the gene matches: 5. The CDR3 spells CASSRLGGAGELFF. As DNA, the CDR3 is TGTGCCAGCAGTCGCCTCGGGGGGGCCGGGGAGCTGTTTTTT.

The CDR3 is CASSRGDAGGDGYTF. CDR3 nucleotides: TGTGCCAGCAGCCGCGGGGACGCCGGTGGGGATGGCTACACCTTC. V is TRBV28 and J is TRBJ1-2, with a weak D call TRBD1 (5 bases). CDR1 and CDR2 (germline): MDHEN, SYDVKM. The CDR3 length is 15 residues. The V and J ends lost 6 bases and 6 bases respectively, with 20 bases between them.

The chain couples TRBV5-1 to TRBJ2-7, with 7 bases lining up with TRBD2. CDR1 SGHRS and CDR2 YFSETQ come from the germline V gene. Losses at the gene ends were 2 bases for V and 0 bases for J; bases not matched to a gene: 5. The CDR3 is 15 residues long. The CDR3 nucleotides read TGCGCCAGCAGCTTAGATCGGACTAGCTCCTACGAGCAGTACTTC. This encodes CASSLDRTSSYEQYF.

The chain joins TRBV9 to TRBJ2-5; 8 bases are a match to TRBD1. This CDR3 spans 15 amino acids. V gave up 4 bases and J gave up 5 bases; unmatched junction bases: 10. Per germline, CDR1 SGDLS and CDR2 YYNGEE. CDR3 bases: TGTGCCAGCAGCTACGGACAGGGTGAGAGGGAGACCCAGTACTTC. It translates to CASSYGQGERETQYF.

V gene TRBV19 combines with J gene TRBJ2-7, with D uncertain. Per the germline V gene, CDR1 is LNHDA and CDR2 is SQIVND (reference sequence). This CDR3 is built from 16 residues. V lost 3 bases to trimming and J lost 2 bases, with 17 bases between them. CDR3 protein: CASSMCKQKTAYEQYF. The DNA of the CDR3 is TGTGCCAGTAGTATGTGCAAACAGAAGACGGCCTACGAGCAGTACTTC.

This clone showed up just a few times. The V call is TRBV7-3, the J call TRBJ1-1; D is ambiguous. This CDR3 region has 13 residues. The germline V gene encodes CDR1 SGHTA and CDR2 FQGTGA. V was cut by 4 bases and J by 0 bases, with 6 bases left in between. This chain's CDR3 is CASSSDMNTEAFF. The DNA for the CDR3 is TGTGCCAGCAGCTCTGACATGAACACTGAAGCTTTCTTT.

The CDR3 DNA reads as TGCGCCAGCAGCCCTACTAGCGGGAGCCTCTACGAGCAGTACTTC. Encoded protein: CASSPTSGSLYEQYF. The chain combines TRBV5-1 with TRBJ2-7, with 11 bases fitting TRBD2. This CDR3 region has 15 residues. With 4 bases clipped from V and 3 bases from J, the junction kept 6 bases outside the gene matches. Germline values: CDR1 SGHRS, CDR2 YFSETQ.

The chain employs TRBV5-1 and TRBJ1-6; TRBD1 matches at 8 bases. The CDR3 totals 15 residues. The germline V gene encodes CDR1 SGHRS and CDR2 YFSETQ. The ends lost 7 bases at V and 1 base at J; junction bases unmatched: 4. The chain's CDR3 is CASAGGDSYNSPLHF. The CDR3 coding sequence is TGCGCCAGCGCAGGGGGCGATTCCTATAATTCACCCCTCCACTTT. Full variable domain (outside the CDR3, taken from reference TRBV5-1 and TRBJ1-6): KAGVTQTPRYLIKTRGQQVTLSCSPISGHRSVSWYQQTPGQGLQFLFEYFSETQRNKGNFPGRFSGRQFSNSRSEMNVSTLELGDSALYLCASAGGDSYNSPLHFGNGTRLTVT.

The rearrangement joins TRBV7-2 to TRBJ2-7; possibly TRBD2 for D (6 bases). Germline V CDR1 and CDR2: SGHTA, FQGNSA. Trimming took off 0 bases at V and 2 bases at J, with 11 bases between the two ends. This CDR3 comprises 15 residues. DNA for the CDR3: TGTGCCAGCAGCTTAGCGGAGGGGCCTACCTACGAGCAGTACTTC. Translated: CASSLAEGPTYEQYF. The complete variable domain, with remaining parts taken from reference TRBV7-2 and TRBJ2-7, reads GAGVSQSPSNKVTEKGKDVELRCDPISGHTALYWYRQSLGQGLEFLIYFQGNSAPDKSGLPSDRFSAERTGGSVSTLTIQRTQQEDSAVYLCASSLAEGPTYEQYFGPGTRLTVT.

The chain uses TRBV29-1 and TRBJ1-1; TRBD1 agrees at 7 bases. This CDR3 is 12 amino acids long. Trimming removed 4 bases from V and 4 bases from J; junction bases left unmatched: 3. Germline V gene data show CDR1 as SQVTM and CDR2 as ANQGSEA. The CDR3 DNA sequence: TGCAGCGTTGTGAGGGGGCGCACTGAAGCTTTCTTT. The encoded protein is CSVVRGRTEAFF. The full variable domain, completed using reference TRBV29-1 and TRBJ1-1, is SAVISQKPSRDICQRGTSLTIQCQVDSQVTMMFWYRQQPGQSLTLIATANQGSEATYESGFVIDKFPISRPNLTFSTLTVSNMSPEDSSIYLCSVVRGRTEAFFGQGTRLTVV.